These T cell receptor beta chains were read from a single sample in a study of blood T cells in healthy people across ages. TCRdb processed the 5' RACE reads anew with MiXCR; each CDR3 protein has one entry. In the table there are around 780,000 distinct CDR3 sequences, around 24% of which are singletons. These data were also reused for a study on T cells of mothers and their children.

Specimen: blood. The source is a boy aged 5-17 years in good health. Each CDR3 is given with its conserved first and last residue. D genes are given only for firm matches. The size field is filled for only some rows; it gives once, few, many or a size class.

>TRBV6-2/TRBV6-3|-|few|TRBJ1-6
CASSLDRNNSPLHF
TGTGCCAGCAGTTTGGACCGAAATAATTCACCCCTCCACTTT
>TRBV4-1|TRBD1|few|TRBJ1-5
CASSQGSRGQPQHF
TGCGCCAGCAGCCAAGGATCCAGGGGGCAGCCCCAGCATTTT
>TRBV10-3|-|-|TRBJ2-1
CAISERGSSYNEQFF
TGTGCCATCAGTGAGCGGGGGAGCTCCTACAATGAGCAGTTCTTC
>TRBV7-3|-|few|TRBJ2-5
CASSPYGAEGAQYF
TGTGCCAGCAGCCCCTACGGGGCCGAGGGGGCCCAGTACTTC
>TRBV11-2|TRBD1|-|TRBJ1-1
CASSLTGVDGTEAFF
TGTGCCAGCAGCCTCACAGGGGTGGATGGCACTGAAGCTTTCTTT
>TRBV5-1|-|-|TRBJ2-3
CASSIWTPHSTDTQYF
TGCGCCAGCAGCATCTGGACTCCCCATAGCACAGATACGCAGTATTTT
>TRBV7-9|-|-|TRBJ1-4
CASSLVRGSTNERLFF
TGTGCCAGCAGCTTAGTTCGGGGTTCAACTAATGAAAGACTGTTTTTT
>TRBV24-1|-|-|TRBJ2-2
CATSDLTGELFF
TGTGCCACCAGTGATTTGACAGGGGAGCTGTTTTTT
>TRBV7-2|-|-|TRBJ2-5
CAGSLTFAYQETQYF
TGTGCCGGCAGCTTAACGTTCGCCTACCAGGAGACCCAGTACTTC
>TRBV5-1|TRBD1|-|TRBJ1-2
CASSLDPGTAYGYTF
TGCGCCAGCAGCTTGGACCCCGGGACAGCTTATGGCTACACCTTC
>TRBV19|-|-|TRBJ2-1
CASSMSGEEQFF
TGTGCCAGTAGTATGTCTGGGGAGGAGCAGTTCTTC
>TRBV20-1|TRBD1|few|TRBJ2-3
CSAQKLTGDGTDTQYF
TGCAGTGCCCAAAAACTAACAGGGGACGGCACAGATACGCAGTATTTT
>TRBV20-1|TRBD1|few|TRBJ2-1
CSARLTGGRGHEQFF
TGCAGTGCTAGATTGACAGGGGGCCGCGGCCATGAGCAGTTCTTC
>TRBV29-1|TRBD2|-|TRBJ2-3
CSVERAGGWADTQYF
TGCAGCGTTGAACGGGCGGGAGGATGGGCAGATACGCAGTATTTT
>TRBV9|-|-|TRBJ2-3
CASSGGLDTDTQYF
TGTGCCAGCAGCGGGGGGCTAGACACAGATACGCAGTATTTT
>TRBV5-1|TRBD2|few|TRBJ2-2
CASSLASGGDTGELFF
TGCGCCAGCAGCTTGGCCAGCGGGGGGGACACCGGGGAGCTGTTTTTT
>TRBV9|TRBD1|-|TRBJ2-2
CASSPYRGNAGELFF
TGTGCCAGCAGCCCATACAGGGGGAACGCCGGGGAGCTGTTTTTT
>TRBV5-1|TRBD2|-|TRBJ2-5
CASSFLTSDQETQYF
TGCGCCAGCAGCTTTCTAACTAGCGACCAAGAGACCCAGTACTTC
>TRBV2|TRBD2|few|TRBJ2-1
CASSGTSGPYNEQFF
TGTGCCAGCAGTGGGACTAGCGGTCCCTACAATGAGCAGTTCTTC
>TRBV4-1|-|-|TRBJ2-5
CASSQGGELQETQYF
TGCGCCAGCAGCCAAGGGGGGGAGCTCCAAGAGACCCAGTACTTC
>TRBV11-3|-|few|TRBJ2-7
CASSLDSSRPYEQYF
TGTGCCAGCAGCCTGGACAGTTCCCGACCCTACGAGCAGTACTTC
>TRBV24-1|-|-|TRBJ2-7
CATSDSASEQYF
TGTGCCACCAGTGATTCCGCATCCGAGCAGTACTTC
>TRBV10-3|-|many|TRBJ1-1
CAINPGWGTEAFF
TGTGCCATCAATCCAGGGTGGGGAACTGAAGCTTTCTTT
>TRBV6-1|-|once|TRBJ2-3
CASSEGQGGNTQYF
TGTGCCAGCAGTGAAGGCCAGGGGGGAAATACGCAGTATTTT
>TRBV28|TRBD2|few|TRBJ2-3
CASTERGPNQDTQYF
TGTGCCAGTACCGAGCGGGGGCCAAATCAAGATACGCAGTATTTT
>TRBV3-1|-|-|TRBJ2-1
CASSQALSGSIYNEQFF
TGTGCCAGCAGCCAAGCCCTTTCCGGATCCATCTACAATGAGCAGTTCTTC
>TRBV20-1|TRBD1|-|TRBJ1-4
CSAQEAGGEKLFF
TGCAGTGCCCAGGAGGCAGGGGGTGAAAAACTGTTTTTT
>TRBV7-2|-|-|TRBJ2-3
CASSLVRRDTQYF
TGTGCCAGCAGCTTAGTACGCCGAGATACGCAGTATTTT
>TRBV2|TRBD1|-|TRBJ2-7
CASRPGTVGEQYF
TGTGCCAGCAGGCCTGGGACAGTCGGGGAGCAGTACTTC